This entry features one T cell receptor beta chain sequence. It has no known antigen specificity. It has no much larger one-base neighbor in the sample; base qualities were not kept. This entry comes from a study of blood T cell repertoires in COVID-19 (dated by TCRdb to between 2020 and 2021). With regard to the full study: Samples from collaborators originated in the United States, Italy and Spain and spanned both the acute and convalescent phases of COVID-19. The prospective study material was composed of cDNA or gDNA derived from T cells, B-cell-depleted T cells, or PBMCs. Deeply sampled blood TCRbeta repertoires from subjects exposed to, actively infected with, or recovered from COVID-19 were included in the dataset. The repertoires were made available in a free public database intended to serve as a resource for research on the immune response to SARS-CoV-2. Samples came from the ongoing ImmuneRACE study (first 160 participants) plus 1,254 subjects from 6 global collaborators. Sample metadata almost always included a de-identified subject ID, COVID-19 status, age in years and sex. Where available, HLA class I and class II types were obtained from metadata supplied by the sample provider rather than from assay-based typing.

TCRbeta CDR3 regions were amplified from genomic DNA by means of the immunoSEQ Assay, a bias-controlled multiplex PCR. The authors' analysis ran thus. The number of nucleated cells in each sample was estimated from the amplification of reference gene primers within the assay. Sequence reads were collapsed and filtered to measure the absolute abundance of every unique TCRbeta CDR3 rearrangement. For each sample, productive Simpson clonality was calculated as the square root of Simpson's diversity index across productive rearrangements. TCRdb retrieved this table from immuneACCESS and kept in-frame rearrangements only. Not all clones are present; in checked studies, unresolved V genes account for under half, and no reason is known for the remainder. V and J calls plus clone size are reproduced from that table; the DNA served to infer D and trimming. This sample gives 200,000 to 300,000 clones in total; approximately 84% of them show up just once. The top ten clonotypes cover 2.5% to 3.5% of the sample.

According to the germline V gene, CDR1 reads SGHDN and CDR2 reads FVKESK. Trimming takes 4 bases from V and 7 bases from J, and the germline ends sit 17 bases apart. From cysteine to phenylalanine, the CDR3 is 15 amino acids long. Only the CDR3 DNA is retained, 45 bases long and in frame from the first base. Summary of the overall study and its limitations: The quantity of clinical and demographic metadata differed by source and by participant and was supplied without curation.

Samples from volunteer blood donors who had recovered from COVID-19 were contributed by a second Seattle source. Each collaborating institution followed its own protocols to collect whole blood in K2EDTA tubes. For TCRbeta analysis, collaborators shipped samples in one of three forms: frozen whole blood, isolated PBMCs, or DNA extracted from either of those sample types. The chain is assembled from TRBV14 and TRBJ2-1; TRBD1 is a possible D gene, resting on 6 matching bases. The sample was peripheral blood. This receptor was identified in a woman in her 30s who had recovered from COVID-19. The CDR3 protein is CASSLVGGRHNEQFF. The nucleotides read TGTGCCAGCAGCCTGGTAGGGGGAAGGCATAATGAGCAGTTCTTC.